The T cell receptor (beta chain) described here comes from a study of lymphopenia after photon versus proton radiotherapy. As for this clone: Its target is not known.

Assay: immunoSEQ multiplex PCR; the TCRdb copy retains only in-frame clones and omits some. The sample has around 30,000 clones, roughly 87% seen once. CDR3 size: 16 residues. Germline V gene data show CDR1 as LNHDA and CDR2 as SQIVND (reference sequence). Trimming cost V 7 bases and J 4 bases; bases outside gene matches: 9. The study, taken as a whole, reports: Post-nadir diversity loss with photons came from oligoclonal expansion, particularly CD8+ Temra cells. Relative stability marked proton patients; photon patients lost diversity and naive cells.

V is TRBV19 and J is TRBJ2-2; 10 nucleotides agree with TRBD1. This TCR was recovered from an older woman with pancreatic cancer. Some clones in this sample may be carry-over from other donors' samples. The source material was peripheral blood, sampled from a patient treated with proton-based radiotherapy. The CDR3 DNA follows: TGTGCCAGTACCCCGAGGAGGACAGGGGGCACCGGGGAGCTGTTTTTT. Its translation is CASTPRRTGGTGELFF.